This T cell receptor beta chain came from a study of a mutant IDH1 vaccine in newly diagnosed glioma. Study at large: Treated patients had a mean age of about 40 years and an approximately 62% male, approximately 38% female split. The therapy given earlier, which was standard therapy, consisted of radiotherapy, temozolomide, or both, and most of the patients received both.

Assay used: immunoSEQ multiplex PCR; TCRdb lists only in-frame clones, some missing. The repertoire holds about 64,000 clones, 74% seen once, with roughly 5% in the top ten. The CDR3 contains 11 residues. Trimming left V 6 bases short and J 7 bases short, with 12 bases between. Germline V gene lookup returns CDR1 DFQATT and CDR2 SNEGSKA (reference sequence). Noted time point: week 35, safety follow-up. Doses of 300 ug of mutant IDH1 20-mer peptide were given with topical imiquimod. As for this clone: Its specificity is unknown.

Specimen: PBMCs, collected from a glioma patient whose treatment included an IDH1 peptide vaccine. The V call is TRBV20-1, the J call TRBJ1-1; no clear D gene. This sequence was found in a man in his forties or fifties with glioma. CDR3 sequence reads: CSARGKSEAFF. The CDR3 coding sequence is TGCAGTGCCCGAGGGAAGAGTGAAGCTTTCTTT.